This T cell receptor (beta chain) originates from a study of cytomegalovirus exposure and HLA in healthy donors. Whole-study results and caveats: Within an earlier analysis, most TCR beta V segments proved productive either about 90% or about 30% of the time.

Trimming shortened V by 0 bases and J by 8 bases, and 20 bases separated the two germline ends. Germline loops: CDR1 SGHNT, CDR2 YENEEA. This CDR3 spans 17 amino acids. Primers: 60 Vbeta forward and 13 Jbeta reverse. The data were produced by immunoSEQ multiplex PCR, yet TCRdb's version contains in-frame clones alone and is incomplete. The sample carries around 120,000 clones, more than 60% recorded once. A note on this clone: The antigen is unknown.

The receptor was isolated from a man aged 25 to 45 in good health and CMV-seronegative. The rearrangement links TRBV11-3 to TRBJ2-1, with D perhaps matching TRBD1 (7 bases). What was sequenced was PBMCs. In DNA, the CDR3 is TGTGCCAGCAGCTTAGATCTAGGCAGGGGGAGGTTCGATGAGCAGTTCTTC. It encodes CASSLDLGRGRFDEQFF.